This TCR beta chain stems from a study of blood T cell repertoires in COVID-19 (dated by TCRdb to the early 2020s). At the level of the whole study: The collaborator samples originated in the United States, Italy and Spain and spanned the acute and convalescent phases of COVID-19. HLA class I and class II types, where available, came from metadata supplied by the sample provider rather than from assay-based typing. Subjects who had been exposed to COVID-19, were actively infected with it, or had recovered from it provided the deeply sampled blood TCRbeta repertoires that made up the dataset. The material from the prospective study consisted of cDNA or gDNA derived from T cells, B-cell-depleted T cells, or PBMCs. The samples were drawn from two sources: the first 160 participants of the ongoing ImmuneRACE study, and over 1,000 subjects contributed by 6 global collaborators. A freely available public database, intended as a resource for researchers studying the immune response to SARS-CoV-2, is where the repertoires were released. A de-identified subject ID, COVID-19 status, age in years and sex were almost always included in the sample metadata.

TCRbeta CDR3 regions were amplified from genomic DNA using the immunoSEQ Assay, a bias-controlled multiplex PCR. In the paper's pipeline: Within the assay, amplification of reference gene primers was used to estimate how many nucleated cells each sample contained. Sequence reads were collapsed and filtered to measure the absolute abundance of every unique TCRbeta CDR3 rearrangement. For each sample, productive Simpson clonality was calculated as the square root of Simpson's diversity index across productive rearrangements. What TCRdb holds here is the immuneACCESS table cut down to in-frame rearrangements. Part of the clones is not present; checked against another copy, under half of the missing clones reflect an unresolved V gene, and the others are unexplained. V and J calls plus clone size are reproduced from that table; the DNA served to infer D and trimming. This sample comprises 190,000 or so clones, around 85% of them detected only once. Of the sample, 0.7% to 0.8% is held by the ten largest clones.

Taken from the germline V gene (reference sequence), the CDR1 and CDR2 loops are SGHAT and FQDESV. Deletion took 5 bases off V and 4 bases off J, with a span of 12 bases between the germline ends. Spanning cysteine to phenylalanine, the CDR3 consists of 14 amino acids. The retained sequence is limited to the CDR3, 42 bases, with the frame set at the first base. Summary of the overall study and its limitations: How much clinical and demographic metadata was included differed by source and by participant, and the metadata was provided uncurated.

Collaborating institutions collected whole blood in K2EDTA tubes following their own protocols. For TCRbeta analysis, collaborators shipped samples as frozen whole blood, isolated PBMCs, or DNA extracted from either of those sample types. With regard to this clone: Its antigen has not been determined. Nothing much larger sits one base from this clone, and base qualities are not available.

Rearrangement joined TRBV11-1 to TRBJ2-1; possibly the D gene is TRBD2, per 6 matching bases. Sequencing was performed on peripheral blood. The receptor comes from a woman aged 65 to 85 with acute or convalescent COVID-19. CDR3 loop: CASSPRGPYNEQFF. Read as DNA, the sequence is TGTGCCAGCAGCCCGCGGGGACCTTACAATGAGCAGTTCTTC.